This T cell receptor (beta chain) was recorded in a study of T cells after yellow fever vaccination. Study background: Preparation used SMART-Seq v4 Ultra Low Input for the low-cell-number fractions. Study conclusions and caveats: Weaker overall was a secondary response that nonetheless peaked faster, on day 5 versus 15. Contamination of FACS-sorted repertoires by abundant clonotypes from the bulk population could occur.

This clonotype has only a few counts. What it binds is unknown. One end of the junction does not line up with germline, which may come from a read error. Researchers made TCR cDNA using 5'RACE template switching, and this step added a universal primer site and UMIs. TCRdb re-called the 5' RACE reads through MiXCR, storing one row per CDR3 protein. Of hundreds of thousands of distinct CDR3 sequences in the sample, approximately 13% were seen once. This sequence was found in a man aged 25-45 years who received the YFV17D yellow fever vaccine. This specimen was PBMCs, taken on the day of the yellow fever booster vaccination.

CDR3 protein: CASRQDLSPLEQYF. The CDR3 DNA is TGCGCCAGCAGACAAGATCTAAGCCCTCTCGAGCAGTACTTC. The chain links TRBV4-3 to TRBJ2-7; D is uncertain. The CDR3 has 14 amino acids. CDR1 is LGHNA and CDR2 is YSLEER in the germline V gene.